The sequence of this T cell receptor (beta chain) was determined in a study of human T cells and chemical hapten exposure. General study findings and limits: Relative to controls, expanded TCRs formed significantly more large CDR3 similarity clusters.

Of note for this clonotype: Its antigen remains unidentified.

The CDR3 consists of 13 residues. V was shortened by 4 bases and J by 8 bases, with 14 bases between the two germline ends. Library construction involved attaching unique molecular identifiers to individual cDNA molecules, which allowed quantitative, reproducible TCR counting. Study processing details: Sample TCR counts, which ranged from about 20,000 to 690,600, had a median of approximately 95,000. Each CDR3 protein gets one entry after TCRdb re-called the RACE reads with MiXCR. The V and J calls and clone size are TCRdb's, not the authors'. The sample contains 150,000 to 200,000 distinct CDR3 sequences, roughly 15% of which appear only once. The time point denotes: patch test 1, 2 weeks after DPC sensitization. Treatment: therapeutic diphenylcyclopropenone sensitization with weekly scalp DPC.

The chain employs TRBV12-3 or TRBV12-4 and TRBJ1-2; D may be TRBD1 (6 bases). This TCR derives from a woman aged 30 to 39 with alopecia areata. Some clones in this sample may be carry-over from other donors' samples. The source material was whole blood, sampled in connection with sensitization to the hapten diphenylcyclopropenone (DPC). For the CDR3, the DNA is TGTGCCAGCAGTTCTACCGGGGGGCGCGGCTACACCTTC. Translated: CASSSTGGRGYTF.